The 22 T cell receptor beta chains given below trace back to one sample, sequenced in a study of T cells in Graves' hyperthyroidism and ophthalmopathy. Amplified TCR beta CDR3 regions derived from RNA transcripts. Using the HTBI primer set, a first-round RT-PCR was run on the TCR CDR3. One entry per CDR3 protein, called by TCRdb with MiXCR from the multiplex PCR reads. This sample yields 650,000 to 750,000 distinct CDR3 sequences, of which about 14% are seen a single time; roughly 10% belongs to the top ten. Sequencing was done on a sample of blood. Source of these receptors: a woman younger than 30 with Graves' hyperthyroidism.

The genes are TRBV7-9 and TRBJ2-1, with 7 bases aligning to TRBD1. The germline V gene encodes CDR1 SEHNR and CDR2 FQNEAQ (reference sequence). Losses at the gene ends were 6 bases for V and 6 bases for J; bases not matched to a gene: 23. The CDR3 totals 19 residues. DNA for the CDR3: TGTGCCAGCAGGGGGACAGTCGTAACCTCGGGTCTAGCAGGCAATGAGCAGTTCTTC. Amino acids: CASRGTVVTSGLAGNEQFF. Using reference TRBV7-9 and TRBJ2-1 for the parts outside the CDR3, the full variable domain is DTGVSQNPRHKITKRGQNVTFRCDPISEHNRLYWYRQTLGQGPEFLTYFQNEAQLEKSRLLSDRFSAERPKGSFSTLEIQRTEQGDSAMYLCASRGTVVTSGLAGNEQFFGPGTRLTVL.

This clonotype was recorded many times. This chain connects TRBV11-1 to TRBJ2-5, with D tentatively TRBD2 (6 bases). V gave up 2 bases and J gave up 5 bases, with 21 bases separating them. Germline V gives CDR1 SGHAT, CDR2 FQDESV (reference sequence). The CDR3 contains 17 residues. CDR3 residues: CASSLRWGVGTKETQYF. The CDR3 DNA is TGTGCCAGCAGCTTAAGATGGGGGGTCGGTACGAAGGAGACCCAGTACTTC.

The chain recombines TRBV11-2 with TRBJ2-1; 9 nucleotides line up with TRBD2. The germline V gene has CDR1 SGHAT and CDR2 FQNNGV. The V segment lost 4 bases and the J segment 7 bases; nucleotides outside the gene matches: 17. There are 18 residues in the CDR3. The CDR3 DNA sequence: TGTGCCAGCAGCTCCCAGACCGTTTTAGCGGGAGAGAGGAATGAGCAGTTCTTC. Amino acid sequence: CASSSQTVLAGERNEQFF.

This clonotype was seen only a few times. The CDR3 protein is CASSYTGTGSSEKLFF. In DNA, the CDR3 is TGTGCCAGCAGTTACACCGGGACAGGGTCGAGTGAAAAACTGTTTTTT. The J gene is TRBJ1-4, the V gene TRBV6-6; TRBD1 agrees at 9 bases. Germline V gene data show CDR1 as MNHNY and CDR2 as SVGAGI (reference sequence). CDR3 length: 16 residues. Germline trimming cut 2 bases from V and 7 bases from J; bases unmatched to any gene: 8.

There are many counts of this clonotype. The chain uses TRBV28 and TRBJ2-1, with a possible D match to TRBD2 (6 bases). The CDR3 consists of 15 residues. Trimming left V 6 bases short and J 7 bases short, with 19 bases between. Looked up from germline, CDR1 is MDHEN and CDR2 is SYDVKM. The CDR3 coding sequence is TGTGCCAGCAGCTCGGGGGTGGCGGGATTAAATGAGCAGTTCTTC. As protein: CASSSGVAGLNEQFF.

This clonotype was recorded many times. This rearrangement joins TRBV29-1 to TRBJ2-7, with D possibly TRBD1 on 5 matching bases. The length of the CDR3 is 11 residues. Trimming removed 5 bases from V and 7 bases from J, with 12 bases in between. Germline V gene data show CDR1 as SQVTM and CDR2 as ANQGSEA. CDR3 nucleotides: TGCAGCGTTACAGGAGATGGGGAGCAGTACTTC. Residues: CSVTGDGEQYF.

This rearrangement joins TRBV12-3 or TRBV12-4 to TRBJ2-2; maybe TRBD1 (5 bases). The CDR3 is made up of 16 amino acids. V lost 0 bases to trimming and J lost 1 base, with 9 bases between them. In DNA, the CDR3 is TGTGCCAGCAGTTTAGCGCACGGACAGAACACCGGGGAGCTGTTTTTT. Protein: CASSLAHGQNTGELFF.

A few counts support this clonotype. The genes are TRBV10-3 and TRBJ1-6; no clear D. The germline V gene has CDR1 ENHRY and CDR2 SYGVKD. The CDR3 runs to 16 residues. Trimming stripped 2 bases from V and 10 bases from J, with 18 bases between. The CDR3 region has the DNA TGTGCCATCAGTGAGACCCGACCCGGACCAGGATCACCCCTCCACTTT. Encoded protein: CAISETRPGPGSPLHF.

This clonotype was observed a few times. The chain uses TRBV2 and TRBJ1-2, with 8 bases lining up with TRBD1. The CDR3 runs to 14 residues. With V trimmed by 2 bases and J by 8 bases, 7 bases remained unmatched. Per germline, CDR1 SNHLY and CDR2 FYNNEI. CDR3 nucleotides: TGTGCCAGCAGTGAACAGGGGGCGGTTAGGGGCTACACCTTC. Protein product: CASSEQGAVRGYTF.

This clonotype occurred many times. The chain has TRBV11-2 and TRBJ2-1; D may match TRBD1 or TRBD2 (5 bases each). Trimming stripped 0 bases from V and 6 bases from J, with 9 bases between. Germline CDR1 is SGHAT and CDR2 is FQNNGV. CDR3 length equals 14 residues. The CDR3 region has the DNA TGTGCCAGCAGCTTAGAGGTGGGGACCAATGAGCAGTTCTTC. It translates to CASSLEVGTNEQFF.

This clonotype was seen repeatedly, ten times or more. This chain uses TRBV7-2 with TRBJ2-3, with D tentatively TRBD1 (6 bases). V lost 1 base, J lost 10 bases, and 12 bases lay in between. Per the germline V gene, CDR1 is SGHTA and CDR2 is FQGNSA. The CDR3 length is 13 residues. CDR3 residues: CASSLGGRSAQYF. The CDR3 nucleotides read TGTGCCAGCAGCTTAGGGGGGCGTAGTGCGCAGTATTTT.

In its sample, this clonotype was seen many times. The chain combines TRBV6-2 or TRBV6-3 with TRBJ1-5; the D is unclear. Germline CDR1 reads MNHEY; CDR2 reads SVGEGT. Trimming removed 6 bases at V and 6 bases at J, with 18 bases between. This CDR3 has 15 residues. CDR3 residues: CASSFSERQLQPQHF. The CDR3, as DNA: TGTGCCAGCAGCTTTAGTGAACGGCAACTTCAGCCCCAGCATTTT.

In this sample, this clonotype turned up many times. The chain recombines TRBV5-1 with TRBJ2-2; 7 nucleotides match TRBD2. The J segment lost 8 bases and the V segment lost 4 bases, leaving 8 bases of the junction unmatched. The CDR3 loop spans 14 amino acids. Germline CDR1 SGHRS, CDR2 YFSETQ. DNA for the CDR3: TGCGCCAGCAGCGGCGGGAGTGGCTTAGGGGAGCTGTTTTTT. Translation: CASSGGSGLGELFF.

This clonotype was seen only a few times. The chain employs TRBV19 and TRBJ2-3, with 8 bases that match TRBD2. This CDR3 has 15 residues. V shed 2 bases and J 4 bases; nucleotides not matched to a gene: 5. Germline V gene lookup returns CDR1 LNHDA and CDR2 SQIVND (reference sequence). The DNA for the CDR3 is TGTGCCAGTAGTATAACGGGAGGGCGGGCAGATACGCAGTATTTT. Its protein is CASSITGGRADTQYF.

This clonotype was seen repeatedly, ten times or more. The rearrangement joins TRBV20-1 to TRBJ2-7; the D gene is possibly TRBD1 (6 bases). Germline V gene sequence: CDR1 DFQATT, CDR2 SNEGSKA (reference sequence). CDR3 length: 14 amino acids. V lost 3 bases, J lost 0 bases, and 12 bases lay in between. The CDR3 spells CSASLWGLSYEQYF. DNA for the CDR3: TGCAGTGCTAGTCTATGGGGGCTCTCCTACGAGCAGTACTTC.

This clonotype has a count of ten or more. The chain's CDR3 is CASRGQPSSYNSPLHF. CDR3 nucleotide sequence: TGTGCCAGCAGGGGACAGCCGAGCTCCTATAATTCACCCCTCCACTTT. The chain links TRBV27 to TRBJ1-6; 7 nucleotides line up with TRBD1. The CDR3 loop spans 16 amino acids. Germline assignment: CDR1 MNHEY and CDR2 SMNVEV (reference sequence). Trimming took 6 bases from V and 0 from J; bases not matched to a gene: 5.

In regard to this clonotype: With a much larger clone just one base away, this may be a read error. The J gene is TRBJ2-5, the V gene TRBV28; D remains ambiguous. Germline CDR1 and CDR2: MDHEN and SYDVKM. The CDR3 has 15 amino acids. The CDR3 here is CASSPYTDWQEAQYF. DNA for the CDR3: TGTGCCAGCAGTCCATACACCGATTGGCAAGAGGCCCAGTACTTC.

This clonotype occurred a few times. V gene TRBV7-9 combines with J gene TRBJ2-7; D remains ambiguous. CDR1 and CDR2 from the germline V gene are SEHNR and FQNEAQ (reference sequence). Trimming removed 5 bases at V and 3 bases at J, with 20 bases between. The CDR3 extends over 16 amino acids. The CDR3 sequence is CASSPNTDDGRYEQYF. CDR3 nucleotides: TGTGCCAGCAGCCCCAATACGGACGACGGGCGCTACGAGCAGTACTTC.

This clonotype has a count of ten or more. The CDR3 sequence is CASSSRPEAFF. The CDR3 DNA is TGTGCCAGCAGTTCCCGGCCCGAAGCTTTCTTT. J is TRBJ1-1 and V is TRBV2; D is uncertain. This CDR3 contains 11 residues. The V gene's germline CDR1 is SNHLY and CDR2 FYNNEI. V gave up 5 bases and J gave up 8 bases, with 9 bases separating them.

The genes are TRBV6-5 and TRBJ2-7; D is unclear. The CDR3 has 11 residues. The germline gives CDR1 MNHEY, CDR2 SVGAGI. V was shortened by 2 bases and J by 4 bases, with 3 bases between the two germline ends. As DNA, the CDR3 is TGTGCCAGCAGTTACATGTACGAGCAGTACTTC. Translation gives CASSYMYEQYF.

This clonotype was recorded many times. J is TRBJ2-2 and V is TRBV5-1; possibly TRBD1 for D (5 bases). The germline CDR1 and CDR2 sequences are SGHRS and YFSETQ. CDR3 length: 13 residues. Trimming took off 6 bases at V and 4 bases at J, with 10 bases between the two ends. CDR3 residues: CASMGLITGELFF. CDR3 nucleotide sequence: TGCGCCAGCATGGGGCTTATCACCGGGGAGCTGTTTTTT.

There are a few counts of this clonotype. CDR3 sequence: CSVRGASREQYF. In nucleotides, the CDR3 is TGCAGCGTCCGGGGGGCAAGTAGGGAGCAGTACTTC. The chain is built from TRBV29-1 and TRBJ2-7; the D gene is possibly TRBD2 (7 bases). The CDR3 runs 12 residues. The V and J ends lost 6 bases and 7 bases respectively, with 16 bases between them. Germline assignment: CDR1 SQVTM and CDR2 ANQGSEA.